These 8 T cell receptor beta chains were sequenced from one sample in a study of tumor-infiltrating lymphocytes in primary liver carcinoma. Both RNA and DNA were isolated together from 20-30 mg of bulk tissue that had not been sorted. The template, roughly 0.45 ug total RNA, yielded TCR beta cDNA made with a constant-region primer. ARM-PCR was slightly modified, and three nested multiplex PCR rounds with it gave rise to the TCR beta libraries. Two initial PCR rounds of roughly 10 cycles each paired TRBV1-TRBV30 forward primers with a C-beta reverse primer. One entry per CDR3 protein results from TCRdb running MiXCR on the multiplex PCR reads. The sample has some 43,000 distinct CDR3 sequences, less than 85% seen once. The sample taken for sequencing was liver tumor tissue from sampling region 5. The subset: tumor region T5, tumor centre. These receptors were taken from a man aged 35-49 years with primary liver carcinoma and hepatitis B virus infection.

As concerns this clonotype: The CDR3 end shows no conserved phenylalanine or tryptophan, and so a read error is likely. This chain connects TRBV7-9 to TRBJ2-6, with a weak D call TRBD1 (6 bases). The CDR3 runs to 15 residues. The V end was cut by 7 bases, the J end by 0 bases, with 10 bases between. Germline V gene lookup returns CDR1 SEHNR and CDR2 FQNEAQ (reference sequence). CDR3 bases: TGTGCCAGCACAGGGGAAGACTCTGGGGCCAACGTCCTGACTTTA. The encoded protein is CASTGEDSGANVLTL.

In regard to this clonotype: A much larger clone lies one base from this, so it may be a read error. This chain connects TRBV28 to TRBJ2-3; weak D call: TRBD2 (7 bases). The germline V gene has CDR1 MDHEN and CDR2 SYDVKM. The CDR3 extends over 14 amino acids. Trimming left V 3 bases short and J 4 bases short, with 11 bases between. Here the CDR3 DNA reads TGTGCCAGCAGTTTGGGGGGGCCAGCAGATACGCAGTATTTT. This codes for CASSLGGPADTQYF.

Many counts were recorded for this clonotype. The chain couples TRBV10-2 to TRBJ2-2; D might be TRBD2 (6 bases). Germline values: CDR1 WSHSY, CDR2 SAAADI. The CDR3 consists of 16 residues. Between the trimmed V and J ends, which lost 4 bases and 1 base, there was a span of 13 bases. CDR3: CASSVARGWNTGELFF. CDR3 nucleotides: TGCGCCAGCAGTGTGGCGCGGGGATGGAACACCGGGGAGCTGTTTTTT.

The V call is TRBV5-6, the J call TRBJ1-2; 8 bases agree with TRBD1. The length of the CDR3 is 15 residues. The germline CDR1 and CDR2 sequences are SGHDT and YYEEEE. V was clipped by 6 bases and J by 7 bases; unmatched bases: 14. The CDR3 region has the DNA TGTGCCAGCATCTTTCAGGGGGCGTGGGGATTTGGCTACACCTTC. This gives the protein CASIFQGAWGFGYTF.

Concerning this clonotype: A read error may be the cause here, since a much bigger clone is one base away. The chain employs TRBV30 and TRBJ1-5; possibly TRBD1 for D (5 bases). Germline assignment: CDR1 GTSNPN and CDR2 SVGIG (reference sequence). CDR3 length: 14 residues. CDR3 in DNA: TGTGCCAGGAGTGTACCGTATAGGGGTCAGCCCCAGCATTTT. Amino acid sequence: CARSVPYRGQPQHF.

Worth noting for this clonotype: Since a much larger clone is just one base distant, this may be a read error. This sequence joins TRBV5-5 and TRBJ2-3, with 7 bases aligning to TRBD2. Germline CDR1 is SGHKS and CDR2 is YYEKEE (reference sequence). The CDR3 runs 12 residues. CDR3 sequence (DNA): TGTGCCAGCAGCTCTGGGGGGGATACGCAGTGTTTT. Its protein product is CASSSGGDTQCF. The full variable domain, with the rest looked up from reference TRBV5-5 and TRBJ2-3, is DAGVTQSPTHLIKTRGQQVTLRCSPISGHKSVSWYQQVLGQGPQFIFQYYEKEERGRGNFPDRFSARQFPNYSSELNVNALLLGDSALYLCASSSGGDTQCFGPGTRLTVL.

The chain joins TRBV11-2 to TRBJ2-7; TRBD2 matches 12 bases. CDR3 length: 18 residues. Germline V gives CDR1 SGHAT, CDR2 FQNNGV. V was pared by 9 bases and J by 4 bases, with 19 bases of the junction left unmatched. The CDR3: CASTLSVGLAGGGYEQYF. The CDR3 nucleotides read TGTGCCAGTACCTTATCCGTTGGTCTAGCGGGAGGGGGGTACGAGCAGTACTTC. The variable domain in full, completed from reference TRBV11-2 and TRBJ2-7, reads EAGVAQSPRYKIIEKRQSVAFWCNPISGHATLYWYQQILGQGPKLLIQFQNNGVVDDSQLPKDRFSAERLKGVDSTLKIQPAKLEDSAVYLCASTLSVGLAGGGYEQYFGPGTRLTVT.

This clonotype was detected only once. The junction shows a germline mismatch at one end, possibly a read error. The V and J genes are TRBV29-1 and TRBJ2-1; unclear D gene. The germline CDR1 and CDR2 sequences are SQVTM and ANQGSEA. There are 13 residues in the CDR3. CDR3 sequence reads: CSVEDTTHDEQLF. The CDR3 coding sequence is TGCAGCGTTGAAGATACTACTCACGATGAGCAGCTCTTC.